This section outlines one T cell receptor (beta chain) sequence together with its context. The data stem from a study of response to subunit inactivated influenza vaccine. V gave up 4 bases and J gave up 2 bases, with 9 bases separating them. Germline V gene sequence: CDR1 SGHRS, CDR2 YFSETQ. The CDR3 extends over 13 amino acids. Each CDR3 protein gets one entry after TCRdb re-called the RT-PCR reads with MiXCR. Seen here are under 550,000 distinct CDR3 sequences, roughly 7.6% observed once, and the top ten hold 13%. The sequences come from PBMCs from blood, collected around 25 months after vaccination. The TCR originated in a man between 50 and 70 years old who received an inactivated influenza vaccine. V usage is TRBV5-1 and J usage is TRBJ1-1; no clear D gene. The CDR3 region has the DNA TGCGCCAGCAGCACAGAGCCTAACACTGAAGCTTTCTTT. The encoded protein is CASSTEPNTEAFF. The complete variable domain, with remaining parts taken from reference TRBV5-1 and TRBJ1-1, reads KAGVTQTPRYLIKTRGQQVTLSCSPISGHRSVSWYQQTPGQGLQFLFEYFSETQRNKGNFPGRFSGRQFSNSRSEMNVSTLELGDSALYLCASSTEPNTEAFFGQGTRLTVV.